Listed below are T cell receptor beta chains from one sample, sequenced in a study of human versus mouse CDR3 diversity and MHC coevolution. Assay: immunoSEQ multiplex PCR; the TCRdb copy retains only in-frame clones and omits some. The data contain some 82,000 clones, 93% of them seen just once; the ten biggest clones take up around 1.5%. The sample consisted of naive CD4+ T cells from blood. These receptors came from a person aged 25-75 years in good health. CDR3s include the opening cysteine and the closing phenylalanine or tryptophan. The D gene is left open where the match is weak. Some rows have no size entry. The others give once, few or many, or a class for an expanded clone.

abundance | j_gene | v_gene | d_gene | CDR3aa | CDR3nt
NA | TRBJ2-5 | TRBV18 | TRBD2 | CASSLPGLAGETQYF | TGTGCCAGCTCACTACCGGGACTAGCGGGCGAGACCCAGTACTTC
NA | TRBJ1-2 | TRBV6-6 | NA | CASRPQWNYGYTF | TGTGCCAGCAGGCCTCAGTGGAACTATGGCTACACCTTC
NA | TRBJ2-7 | TRBV7-9 | NA | CASSLWGGEQYF | TGTGCCAGCAGCTTATGGGGAGGTGAGCAGTACTTC
NA | TRBJ1-1 | TRBV2 | NA | CASSGAKIEAFF | TGTGCCAGCAGTGGGGCTAAAATTGAAGCTTTCTTT
few | TRBJ2-1 | TRBV6-5 | TRBD2 | CASSRREGFYNEQFF | TGTGCCAGCAGCAGGCGGGAGGGCTTCTACAATGAGCAGTTCTTC
once | TRBJ2-7 | TRBV2 | TRBD2 | CASRGRLAGSYEQYF | TGTGCCAGCAGGGGGCGGCTAGCGGGCTCCTACGAGCAGTACTTC
NA | TRBJ2-3 | TRBV5-4 | TRBD2 | CASSLERAGGGTDTQYF | TGTGCCAGCAGCTTGGAGCGGGCGGGAGGTGGCACAGATACGCAGTATTTT
NA | TRBJ2-3 | TRBV9 | TRBD2 | CASSKGLAVEDTQYF | TGTGCCAGCAGCAAGGGACTAGCGGTGGAAGATACGCAGTATTTT
NA | TRBJ2-7 | TRBV10-3 | NA | CAISGAGPGDYEQYF | TGTGCCATCAGTGGCGCGGGCCCGGGCGACTACGAGCAGTACTTC
NA | TRBJ2-1 | TRBV4-1 | TRBD2 | CASSQESLAGEDEQFF | TGCGCCAGCAGCCAAGAATCACTAGCGGGAGAGGATGAGCAGTTCTTC
NA | TRBJ2-7 | TRBV27 | TRBD1 | CASRRGQGELTYEQYF | TGTGCCAGCAGGAGAGGACAGGGGGAACTTACCTACGAGCAGTACTTC
once | TRBJ1-6 | TRBV27 | NA | CASSLNNSPLHF | TGTGCCAGCAGCCTAAATAATTCACCCCTCCACTTT
NA | TRBJ1-5 | TRBV18 | TRBD1 | CASSFGGQGAQPQHF | TGTGCCAGCTCATTCGGAGGACAGGGGGCTCAGCCCCAGCATTTT
NA | TRBJ1-5 | TRBV6-5 | NA | CASRYDIFSNQPQHF | TGTGCCAGCAGGTACGACATCTTTAGCAATCAGCCCCAGCATTTT
NA | TRBJ2-1 | TRBV5-4 | TRBD2 | CASSLGTSVAYNEQFF | TGTGCCAGCAGCCTTGGGACTAGCGTCGCCTACAATGAGCAGTTCTTC
NA | TRBJ1-5 | TRBV30 | NA | CAWSVLEDNQPQHF | TGTGCCTGGAGTGTACTCGAGGACAATCAGCCCCAGCATTTT
NA | TRBJ1-2 | TRBV19 | NA | CASSFQSVTNYGYTF | TGTGCCAGTAGTTTTCAAAGCGTAACTAACTATGGCTACACCTTC
NA | TRBJ2-3 | TRBV25-1 | TRBD2 | CASGPRGGTDTQYF | TGTGCCAGCGGTCCACGGGGGGGCACAGATACGCAGTATTTT
once | TRBJ1-5 | TRBV7-8 | TRBD1 | CASSLVGQGLSNQPQHF | TGTGCCAGCAGCTTAGTGGGACAGGGGCTTAGCAATCAGCCCCAGCATTTT
NA | TRBJ2-7 | TRBV19 | TRBD1 | CASSPAGTASPEQYF | TGCGCCAGTAGTCCCGCCGGGACAGCGTCTCCGGAGCAGTACTTC
NA | TRBJ2-7 | TRBV25-1 | TRBD2 | CASSKRGGQREQYF | TGTGCCAGCAGTAAGCGGGGGGGCCAAAGGGAGCAGTACTTC
NA | TRBJ2-2 | TRBV7-7 | TRBD2 | CASSSELAGGNTGELFF | TGTGCCAGCAGCTCAGAACTAGCGGGAGGGAACACCGGGGAGCTGTTTTTT
once | TRBJ1-4 | TRBV6-5 | NA | CASSSGPLAEKLFF | TGTGCCAGCAGCTCAGGTCCACTGGCGGAAAAACTGTTTTTT
NA | TRBJ2-7 | TRBV28 | TRBD1 | CASSAGQGSLGQYF | TGTGCCAGCAGTGCCGGACAGGGAAGTTTGGGGCAGTACTTC
once | TRBJ2-7 | TRBV18 | TRBD2 | CASSRGAGGTSPREQYF | TGTGCCAGCTCACGGGGGGCGGGAGGCACTTCCCCCCGGGAGCAGTACTTC
NA | TRBJ2-5 | TRBV20-1 | NA | CSAFNEETQYF | TGCAGTGCTTTCAATGAAGAGACCCAGTACTTC
once | TRBJ1-2 | TRBV4-2 | NA | CASSQAGGEGYTF | TGTGCCAGCAGCCAAGCCGGAGGGGAAGGCTACACCTTC
once | TRBJ2-3 | TRBV6-1 | NA | CASREQGIVTDTQYF | TGTGCCAGCAGGGAACAGGGAATAGTCACAGATACGCAGTATTTT
NA | TRBJ2-1 | TRBV5-1 | NA | CASSILYNEQFF | TGCGCCAGCAGCATCCTTTACAATGAGCAGTTCTTC
NA | TRBJ2-7 | TRBV7-2 | TRBD2 | CASSRGLAGSSYEQYF | TGTGCCAGCAGCCGCGGACTAGCGGGAAGCTCCTACGAGCAGTACTTC
NA | TRBJ2-5 | TRBV4-3 | NA | CASSQDWDLQETQYF | TGCGCCAGCAGCCAAGATTGGGACTTACAAGAGACCCAGTACTTC
NA | TRBJ2-7 | TRBV6-6 | NA | CASSYSPGQSYEQYF | TGTGCCAGCAGTTACTCCCCCGGACAGTCCTACGAGCAGTACTTC